This T cell receptor beta chain was sequenced during a study of blood T cell repertoires in COVID-19. Profiled with immunoSEQ multiplex PCR; TCRdb holds only in-frame clones, not every one. In the table there are 310,000 or so clones, 70% to 90% of which are singletons. CDR1 and CDR2 from the germline V gene are SGHVS and FNYEAQ. J gave up 1 base and V 4 bases, and 11 bases lay outside the gene matches. The CDR3 has 18 residues. This chain joins TRBV7-6 and TRBJ2-7, with 12 bases aligning to TRBD1. Sequencing was performed on PBMCs or T cells enriched from blood (not recorded which). The TCR originated in a young woman who had recovered from COVID-19. In DNA, the CDR3 is TGTGCCAGCAGCTCCGTCCCGGGACAGGGGGCTGGGTCCTACGAGCAGTACTTC. Protein sequence: CASSSVPGQGAGSYEQYF.